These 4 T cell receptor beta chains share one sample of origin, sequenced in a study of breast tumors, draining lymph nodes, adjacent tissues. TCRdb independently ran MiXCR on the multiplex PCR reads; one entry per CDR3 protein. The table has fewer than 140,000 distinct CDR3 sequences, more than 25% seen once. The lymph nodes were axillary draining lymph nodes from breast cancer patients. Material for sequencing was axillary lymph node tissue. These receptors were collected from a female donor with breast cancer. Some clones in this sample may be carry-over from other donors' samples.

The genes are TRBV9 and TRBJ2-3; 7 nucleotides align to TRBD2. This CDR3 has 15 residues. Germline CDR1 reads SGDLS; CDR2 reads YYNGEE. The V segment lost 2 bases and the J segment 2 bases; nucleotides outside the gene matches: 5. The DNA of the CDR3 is TGTGCCAGCAGCGTGTGGGGGGGGTACACAGATACGCAGTATTTT. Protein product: CASSVWGGYTDTQYF.

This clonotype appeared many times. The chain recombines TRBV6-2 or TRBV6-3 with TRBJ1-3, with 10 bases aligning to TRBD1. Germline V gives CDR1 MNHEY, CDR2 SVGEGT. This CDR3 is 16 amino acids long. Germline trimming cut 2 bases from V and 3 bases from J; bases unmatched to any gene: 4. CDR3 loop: CASSYGDRGGGNTIYF. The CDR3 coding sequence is TGTGCCAGCAGTTACGGGGACAGGGGAGGTGGAAACACCATATATTTT.

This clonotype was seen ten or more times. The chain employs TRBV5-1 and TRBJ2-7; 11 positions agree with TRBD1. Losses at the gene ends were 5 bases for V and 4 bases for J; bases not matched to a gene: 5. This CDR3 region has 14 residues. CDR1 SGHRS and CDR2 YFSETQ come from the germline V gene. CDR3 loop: CASRGQGANYEQYF. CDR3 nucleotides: TGCGCCAGCAGAGGACAGGGGGCCAATTACGAGCAGTACTTC. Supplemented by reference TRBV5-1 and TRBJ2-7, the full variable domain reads KAGVTQTPRYLIKTRGQQVTLSCSPISGHRSVSWYQQTPGQGLQFLFEYFSETQRNKGNFPGRFSGRQFSNSRSEMNVSTLELGDSALYLCASRGQGANYEQYFGPGTRLTVT.

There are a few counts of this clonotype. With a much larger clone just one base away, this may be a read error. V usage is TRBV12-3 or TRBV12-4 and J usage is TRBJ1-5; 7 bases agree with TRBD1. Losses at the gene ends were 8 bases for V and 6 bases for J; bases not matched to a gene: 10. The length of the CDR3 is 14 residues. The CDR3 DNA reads TGTGCCAGCTCAAGCGAGGGGGCGCGTCAGCCCCAGCATTTT. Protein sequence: CASSSEGARQPQHF.